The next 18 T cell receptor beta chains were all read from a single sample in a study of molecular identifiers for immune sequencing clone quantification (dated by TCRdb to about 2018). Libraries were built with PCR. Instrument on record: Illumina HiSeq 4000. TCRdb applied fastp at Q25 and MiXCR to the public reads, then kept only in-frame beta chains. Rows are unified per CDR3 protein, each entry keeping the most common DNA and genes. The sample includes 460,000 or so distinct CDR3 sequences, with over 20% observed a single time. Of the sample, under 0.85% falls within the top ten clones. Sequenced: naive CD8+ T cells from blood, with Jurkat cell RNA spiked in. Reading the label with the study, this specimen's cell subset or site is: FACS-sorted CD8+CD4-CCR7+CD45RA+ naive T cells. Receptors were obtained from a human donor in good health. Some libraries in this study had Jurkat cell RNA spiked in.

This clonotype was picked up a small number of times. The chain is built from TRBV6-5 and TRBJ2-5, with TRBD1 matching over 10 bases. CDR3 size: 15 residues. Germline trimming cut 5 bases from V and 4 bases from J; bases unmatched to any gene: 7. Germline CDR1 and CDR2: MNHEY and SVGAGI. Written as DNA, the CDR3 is TGTGCCAGCAGTATCTGGACAGGGGGGGGAGAGACCCAGTACTTC. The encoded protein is CASSIWTGGGETQYF.

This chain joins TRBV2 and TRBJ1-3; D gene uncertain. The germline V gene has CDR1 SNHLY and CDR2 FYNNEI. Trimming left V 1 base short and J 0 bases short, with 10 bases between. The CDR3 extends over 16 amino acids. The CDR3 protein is CASSEDIRPSGNTIYF. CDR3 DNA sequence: TGTGCCAGCAGTGAAGACATTAGGCCCTCTGGAAACACCATATATTTT.

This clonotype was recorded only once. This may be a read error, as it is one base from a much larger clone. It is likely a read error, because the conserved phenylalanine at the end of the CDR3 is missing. The CDR3 reads CASSQDYSPLHL. The CDR3 nucleotides read TGTGCCAGCAGCCAAGACTACTCACCCCTCCACCTT. This chain joins TRBV14 and TRBJ1-6; D is uncertain. Looked up from germline, CDR1 is SGHDN and CDR2 is FVKESK. Trimming took 0 bases from V and 10 from J, leaving 4 bases between them. CDR3 length: 12 amino acids.

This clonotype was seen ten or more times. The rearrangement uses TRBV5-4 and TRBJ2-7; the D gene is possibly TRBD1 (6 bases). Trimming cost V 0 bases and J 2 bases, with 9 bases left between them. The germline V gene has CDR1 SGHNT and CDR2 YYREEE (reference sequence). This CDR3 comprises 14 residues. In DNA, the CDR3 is TGTGCCAGCAGCTTGGTCGGGACACCCTACGAGCAGTACTTC. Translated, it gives CASSLVGTPYEQYF.

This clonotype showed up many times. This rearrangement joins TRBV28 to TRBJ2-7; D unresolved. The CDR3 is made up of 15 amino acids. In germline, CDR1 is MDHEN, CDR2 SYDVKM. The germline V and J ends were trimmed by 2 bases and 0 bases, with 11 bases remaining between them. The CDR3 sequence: CASSLPRSSSYEQYF. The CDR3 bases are TGTGCCAGCAGTTTACCCAGGTCAAGCTCCTACGAGCAGTACTTC.

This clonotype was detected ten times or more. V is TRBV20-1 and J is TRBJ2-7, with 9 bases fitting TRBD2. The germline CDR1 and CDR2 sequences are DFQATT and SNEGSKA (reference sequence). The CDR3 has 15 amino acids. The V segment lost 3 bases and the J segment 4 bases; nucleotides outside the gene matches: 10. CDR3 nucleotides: TGCAGTGCTAGTTTCCGCGGGGGGGGCTGGTACGAGCAGTACTTC. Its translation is CSASFRGGGWYEQYF.

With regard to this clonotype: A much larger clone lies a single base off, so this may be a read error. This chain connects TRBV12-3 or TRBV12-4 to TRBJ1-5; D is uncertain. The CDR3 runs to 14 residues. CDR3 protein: CASSLGLVNQPQQF. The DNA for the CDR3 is TGTGCCAGCAGTTTAGGGCTGGTAAATCAGCCCCAGCAGTTT.

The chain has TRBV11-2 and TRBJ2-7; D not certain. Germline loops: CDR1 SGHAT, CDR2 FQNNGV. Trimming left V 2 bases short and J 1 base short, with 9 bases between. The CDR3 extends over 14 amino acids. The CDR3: CASSLRSQSYEQYF. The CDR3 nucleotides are TGTGCCAGCAGCTTAAGGTCCCAGTCCTACGAGCAGTACTTC.

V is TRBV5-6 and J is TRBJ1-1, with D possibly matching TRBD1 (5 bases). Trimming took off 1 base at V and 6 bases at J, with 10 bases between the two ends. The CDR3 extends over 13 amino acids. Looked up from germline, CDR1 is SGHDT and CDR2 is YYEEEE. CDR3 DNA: TGTGCCAGCAGCTTGAGAGGGGTGGCTGAAGCTTTCTTT. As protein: CASSLRGVAEAFF. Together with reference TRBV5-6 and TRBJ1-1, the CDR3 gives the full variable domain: DAGVTQSPTHLIKTRGQQVTLRCSPKSGHDTVSWYQQALGQGPQFIFQYYEEEERQRGNFPDRFSGHQFPNYSSELNVNALLLGDSALYLCASSLRGVAEAFFGQGTRLTVV.

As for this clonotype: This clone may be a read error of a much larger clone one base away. CDR3 sequence: CASSWEMVNTEAIF. CDR3 coding DNA: TGTGCCAGCAGCTGGGAGATGGTGAACACTGAAGCTATCTTT. V and J are TRBV13 and TRBJ1-1, with D unresolved. CDR1 and CDR2 (germline): PRHDT, FYEKMQ (reference sequence). The CDR3 contains 14 residues.

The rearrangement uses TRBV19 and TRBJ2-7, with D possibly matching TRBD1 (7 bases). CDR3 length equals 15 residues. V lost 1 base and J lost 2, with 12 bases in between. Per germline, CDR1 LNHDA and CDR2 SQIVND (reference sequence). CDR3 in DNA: TGTGCCAGTAGTATAGGCACAGGGGAGGCCTACGAGCAGTACTTC. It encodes CASSIGTGEAYEQYF.

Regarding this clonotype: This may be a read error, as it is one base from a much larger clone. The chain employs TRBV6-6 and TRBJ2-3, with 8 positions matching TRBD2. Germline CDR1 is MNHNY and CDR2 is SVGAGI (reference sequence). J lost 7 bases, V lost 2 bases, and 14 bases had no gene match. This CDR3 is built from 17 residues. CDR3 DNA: TGTGCCAGCAGTTACCGAGAGCGGGAGAAAGTCTTTTATACGCAGTATTTT. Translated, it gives CASSYREREKVFYTQYF.

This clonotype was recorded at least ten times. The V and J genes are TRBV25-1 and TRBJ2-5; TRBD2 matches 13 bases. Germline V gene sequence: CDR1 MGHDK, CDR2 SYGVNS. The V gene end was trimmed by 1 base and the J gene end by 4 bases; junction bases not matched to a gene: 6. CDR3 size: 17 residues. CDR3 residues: CASSEFPGLAGSETQYF. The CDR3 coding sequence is TGTGCCAGCAGTGAATTCCCGGGACTAGCGGGGTCAGAGACCCAGTACTTC.

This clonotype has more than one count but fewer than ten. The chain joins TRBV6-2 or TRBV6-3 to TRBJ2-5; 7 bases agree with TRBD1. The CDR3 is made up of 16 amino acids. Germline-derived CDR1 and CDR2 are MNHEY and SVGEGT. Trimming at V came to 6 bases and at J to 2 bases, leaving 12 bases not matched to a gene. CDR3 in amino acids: CASSLGPPGQQETQYF. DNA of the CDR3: TGTGCCAGCAGCCTAGGGCCCCCGGGACAGCAAGAGACCCAGTACTTC.

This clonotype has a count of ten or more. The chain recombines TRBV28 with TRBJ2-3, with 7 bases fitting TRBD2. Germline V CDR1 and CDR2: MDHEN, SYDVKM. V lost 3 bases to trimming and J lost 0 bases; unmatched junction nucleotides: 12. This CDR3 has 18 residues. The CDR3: CASSFLTRGRESTDTQYF. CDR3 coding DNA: TGTGCCAGCAGTTTCCTCACTCGCGGGAGAGAGAGCACAGATACGCAGTATTTT.

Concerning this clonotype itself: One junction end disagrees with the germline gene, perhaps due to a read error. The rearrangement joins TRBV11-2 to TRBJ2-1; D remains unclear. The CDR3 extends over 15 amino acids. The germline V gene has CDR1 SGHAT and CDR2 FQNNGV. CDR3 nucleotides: TGTGCCAGCAGCTTATTTGGGAAATCCTACAATGGGCAGTTCTTC. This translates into CASSLFGKSYNGQFF.

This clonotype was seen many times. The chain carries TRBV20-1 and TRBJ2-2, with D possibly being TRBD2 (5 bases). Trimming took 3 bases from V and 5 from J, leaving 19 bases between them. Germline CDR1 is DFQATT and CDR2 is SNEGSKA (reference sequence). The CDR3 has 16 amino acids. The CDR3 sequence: CSASALEREGTGELFF. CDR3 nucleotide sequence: TGCAGTGCTAGTGCGCTTGAGAGGGAAGGAACCGGGGAGCTGTTTTTT.

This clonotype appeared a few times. The CDR3 loop is CASSSGRQGGYEQYF. The DNA of the CDR3 is TGTGCCAGCAGCTCGGGGCGACAGGGGGGTTACGAGCAGTACTTC. This rearrangement joins TRBV7-8 to TRBJ2-7; 9 nucleotides match TRBD1. The CDR3 runs 15 residues. From germline, CDR1 is SGHVS and CDR2 FQNEAQ. The J segment lost 4 bases and the V segment lost 4 bases, leaving 8 bases of the junction unmatched.